This TCR beta chain was recorded in a study of T cells after yellow fever vaccination. Template switching by 5'RACE produced TCR cDNA, adding a universal primer site and UMIs. MiXCR, applied by TCRdb to the 5' RACE reads, yields one record per CDR3 protein. The sample holds more than 300,000 distinct CDR3 sequences; 6.8% are singletons and the top ten take 15% to 20%. This clonotype came up many times. Antigen specificity is unknown. Study-wide results and limits: Post-booster reappearance was seen for most primary-vaccination clones (roughly 96% CD4, 88% CD8).

This specimen consisted of PBMCs, obtained more than 35 days after the first yellow fever vaccination. The TCR originated in a man between 18 and 35 years old who received the YFV17D yellow fever vaccine.

CDR3: CASSAVAGGNTDTQYF. As DNA, the CDR3 is TGTGCCAGCAGCGCAGTAGCGGGGGGGAACACAGATACGCAGTATTTT. This sequence joins TRBV9 and TRBJ2-3; 11 nucleotides match TRBD2. Germline values: CDR1 SGDLS, CDR2 YYNGEE. V dropped 3 bases and J dropped 2; count of bases not matched to a gene: 5. The CDR3 totals 16 residues.